This is a list of T cell receptor beta chains from one sample in a study of T cells after yellow fever vaccination. Via MiXCR, TCRdb re-called the 5' RACE reads, giving one row per CDR3 protein. The sample has around 310,000 distinct CDR3 sequences; approximately 4.5% are singletons. Specimen: PBMCs, collected 15 days after the yellow fever booster vaccination. These receptors were obtained from a man younger than 35 who received the YFV17D yellow fever vaccine. Each CDR3 is given with its conserved first and last residue. The order of the fields is CDR3 length, clone size, J gene, V gene, D gene, CDR3 DNA, CDR3 protein. A D gene is named only where the DNA matches it firmly. The size of a clone is reported for some rows only, either as once, few or many, or as a class for expanded clones.

length: 16; size: many; J: TRBJ2-5; V: TRBV14; D: -; DNA: TGTGCCAGCAGCCAGCTAACGGGACTCGGCGAAGAGACCCAGTACTTC; CDR3: CASSQLTGLGEETQYF
length: 14; size: many; J: TRBJ2-5; V: TRBV24-1; D: -; DNA: TGTGCCACCAGTGACCCAAGGGCGACGGAGACCCAGTACTTC; CDR3: CATSDPRATETQYF
length: 13; size: -; J: TRBJ1-1; V: TRBV12-3/TRBV12-4; D: -; DNA: TGTGCCAGTGCAGGGGAGGGGCGGACTGAAGCTTTCTTT; CDR3: CASAGEGRTEAFF
length: 14; size: many; J: TRBJ1-5; V: TRBV4-3; D: -; DNA: TGCGCCAGCAGCCAAGCTCTAAATAATCAGCCCCAGCATTTT; CDR3: CASSQALNNQPQHF
length: 14; size: few; J: TRBJ1-4; V: TRBV12-3/TRBV12-4; D: -; DNA: TGTGCCAGCAGTGGCAGTCGGGGGAATGAAAAACTGTTTTTT; CDR3: CASSGSRGNEKLFF
length: 16; size: many; J: TRBJ2-7; V: TRBV9; D: -; DNA: TGTGCCAGCAGCCCAGGGGCAGGGCTTGTCTCCTACGAGCAGTACTTC; CDR3: CASSPGAGLVSYEQYF
length: 13; size: -; J: TRBJ2-7; V: TRBV2; D: -; DNA: TGTGCCAGCGCACTGAACAGGTTATACGAGCAGTACTTC; CDR3: CASALNRLYEQYF
length: 17; size: -; J: TRBJ2-3; V: TRBV7-9; D: -; DNA: TGTGCCAGCAGCTTCCCTTGGGAACGGGCGAGCACAGATACGCAGTATTTT; CDR3: CASSFPWERASTDTQYF
length: 14; size: many; J: TRBJ1-3; V: TRBV6-6; D: TRBD1; DNA: TGTGCCAGCAGCTCACAGACAGGGTCGGACACCATATATTTT; CDR3: CASSSQTGSDTIYF
length: 16; size: many; J: TRBJ1-5; V: TRBV2; D: -; DNA: TGTGCCAGCATGGGCGAGGGCCGTGCCGGTAATCAGCCCCAGCATTTT; CDR3: CASMGEGRAGNQPQHF
length: 11; size: few; J: TRBJ2-1; V: TRBV6-5; D: -; DNA: TGTGCCAGCAGTTACTCGGGGGAGCAGTTCTTC; CDR3: CASSYSGEQFF
length: 13; size: few; J: TRBJ2-5; V: TRBV10-3; D: TRBD1; DNA: TGTGCCATAGGGGGACAGGGGGAAGAGACCCAGTACTTC; CDR3: CAIGGQGEETQYF
length: 12; size: -; J: TRBJ1-5; V: TRBV5-1; D: -; DNA: TGCGCCAGCAGCTATCCCGTACAGCCCCAGCATTTT; CDR3: CASSYPVQPQHF
length: 15; size: many; J: TRBJ2-4; V: TRBV10-3; D: TRBD2; DNA: TGTGCCATCAGTGAGAAGGGACTAGCGGAAAACATTCAGTACTTC; CDR3: CAISEKGLAENIQYF
length: 13; size: many; J: TRBJ1-1; V: TRBV29-1; D: -; DNA: TGCAGCGCGAAGGGGATGGGGAACACTGAAGCTTTCTTT; CDR3: CSAKGMGNTEAFF
length: 14; size: few; J: TRBJ1-2; V: TRBV6-5; D: -; DNA: TGTGCCAGCAGCCCAACGACAGCCGTAAAGTTTAACACCTTC; CDR3: CASSPTTAVKFNTF
length: 13; size: few; J: TRBJ1-1; V: TRBV7-8; D: -; DNA: TGTGCCAGCAGCTCCTATTTGAACACTGAAGCTTTCTTT; CDR3: CASSSYLNTEAFF
length: 13; size: -; J: TRBJ1-4; V: TRBV9; D: -; DNA: TGTGCCAGCAGCGTAGCGGAGGGGGGGAAACTGTTTTTT; CDR3: CASSVAEGGKLFF
length: 14; size: many; J: TRBJ1-4; V: TRBV12-3/TRBV12-4; D: -; DNA: TGTGCCAGCAGGACGGACAGAAGGCATGAAAAACTGTTTTTT; CDR3: CASRTDRRHEKLFF
length: 14; size: few; J: TRBJ2-3; V: TRBV11-2; D: -; DNA: TGTGCCAGCAGCTTGAACAGGGCGACAGATACGCAGTATTTT; CDR3: CASSLNRATDTQYF
length: 14; size: few; J: TRBJ2-1; V: TRBV4-3; D: -; DNA: TGCGCCAGCAGCCAAGATCAACTCTACAATGAGCAGTTCTTC; CDR3: CASSQDQLYNEQFF
length: 17; size: few; J: TRBJ2-3; V: TRBV4-3; D: -; DNA: TGCGCCAGCAGCCAAGATCTTACGGGGTCCGCGGGAGATACGCAGTATTTT; CDR3: CASSQDLTGSAGDTQYF
length: 16; size: few; J: TRBJ1-5; V: TRBV15; D: -; DNA: TGTGCCACCAGCAGAGATGCTTCGGTTAACAATCAGCCCCAGCATTTT; CDR3: CATSRDASVNNQPQHF
length: 15; size: -; J: TRBJ2-7; V: TRBV12-3/TRBV12-4; D: -; DNA: TGTGCCAGCAGTTTACCAGGGAGACCTTTACGAGAGCAGTACTTC; CDR3: CASSLPGRPLREQYF
length: 13; size: many; J: TRBJ2-1; V: TRBV6-5; D: -; DNA: TGTGCCAGCAGTTATGACCTAAACGGTGAGCAGTTCTTC; CDR3: CASSYDLNGEQFF
length: 21; size: many; J: TRBJ1-4; V: TRBV6-5; D: -; DNA: TGTGCCAGCAGTTCTCCCCCAATAGGTACAGTAAGAGCGGAGTGGGATGAAAAACTGTTTTTT; CDR3: CASSSPPIGTVRAEWDEKLFF
length: 19; size: -; J: TRBJ1-3; V: TRBV12-3/TRBV12-4; D: -; DNA: TGTGCCAGCAGTCCGACCAGGGGAACTCCTCTTCCTCCTGGAAACACCATATATTTT; CDR3: CASSPTRGTPLPPGNTIYF
length: 14; size: many; J: TRBJ2-1; V: TRBV5-1; D: -; DNA: TGCGCCAGCAGCTTGGTACAGGGAGAAAATGAGCAGTTCTTC; CDR3: CASSLVQGENEQFF